Included here is one T cell receptor beta chain sequence, with context. Its antigen is currently unknown. This clone may be a read error of a much larger clone one base away. Every diagnosis used clinical symptoms, serum thyroxine and TRAb, thyroid ultrasound and orbital computed tomography. About 9.4 ml fresh peripheral blood yielded the PBMCs. TCR beta CDR3 regions were amplified from RNA transcripts. A set of HTBI primers served as the primers for a first-round RT-PCR of the TCR CDR3. From the multiplex PCR reads, TCRdb called clonotypes with MiXCR, one entry per CDR3 protein. The sample holds over 300,000 distinct CDR3 sequences, roughly 15% seen once. This sample is drawn from a study of T cells in Graves' hyperthyroidism and ophthalmopathy. General study findings and limits: Blood shared most expanded thyroid clonotypes above 0.001.

CDR3 length equals 12 residues. Trimming removed 5 bases at V and 6 bases at J, with 10 bases between. The sample taken for sequencing was blood. The gene calls are TRBV12-3 or TRBV12-4 and TRBJ1-2, with a possible D match to TRBD1 (6 bases). The TCR comes from a middle-aged woman with Graves' ophthalmopathy. CDR3 in amino acids: CASSPRGDGYTF. The CDR3 region has the DNA TGTGCCAGCAGTCCCAGGGGAGATGGCTACACCTTC.